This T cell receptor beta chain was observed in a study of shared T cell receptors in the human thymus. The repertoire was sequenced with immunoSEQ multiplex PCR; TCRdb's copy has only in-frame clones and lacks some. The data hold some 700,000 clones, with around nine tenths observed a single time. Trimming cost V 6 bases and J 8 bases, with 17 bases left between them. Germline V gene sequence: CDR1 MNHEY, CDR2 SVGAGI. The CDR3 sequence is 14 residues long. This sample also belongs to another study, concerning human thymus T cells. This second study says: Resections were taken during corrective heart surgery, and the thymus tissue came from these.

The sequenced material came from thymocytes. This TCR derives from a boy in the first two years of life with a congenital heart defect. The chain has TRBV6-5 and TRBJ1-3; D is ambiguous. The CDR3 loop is CASSRTRQEDTIYF. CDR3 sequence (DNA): TGTGCCAGCAGCCGTACACGTCAGGAGGACACCATATATTTT.